This T cell receptor beta chain was sequenced in a study of chemoradiotherapy in HPV16-positive cancers. Produced via immunoSEQ multiplex PCR; TCRdb's table is partial and in-frame only. The sample records more than 1,500 clones, approximately 87% being singletons. The sample consisted of tumor tissue, taken from a patient who underwent chemoradiotherapy. This TCR derives from a human donor with HPV-associated anogenital cancer.

For the CDR3, the DNA is TGTGCCAGCAGCCCCGGGACAGGGGATTACAATGAGCAGTTCTTC. As protein: CASSPGTGDYNEQFF. The rearrangement joins TRBV6-5 to TRBJ2-1, with 10 bases matching TRBD1. The CDR3 totals 15 residues. V dropped 6 bases and J dropped 4; count of bases not matched to a gene: 6. In germline, CDR1 is MNHEY, CDR2 SVGAGI.